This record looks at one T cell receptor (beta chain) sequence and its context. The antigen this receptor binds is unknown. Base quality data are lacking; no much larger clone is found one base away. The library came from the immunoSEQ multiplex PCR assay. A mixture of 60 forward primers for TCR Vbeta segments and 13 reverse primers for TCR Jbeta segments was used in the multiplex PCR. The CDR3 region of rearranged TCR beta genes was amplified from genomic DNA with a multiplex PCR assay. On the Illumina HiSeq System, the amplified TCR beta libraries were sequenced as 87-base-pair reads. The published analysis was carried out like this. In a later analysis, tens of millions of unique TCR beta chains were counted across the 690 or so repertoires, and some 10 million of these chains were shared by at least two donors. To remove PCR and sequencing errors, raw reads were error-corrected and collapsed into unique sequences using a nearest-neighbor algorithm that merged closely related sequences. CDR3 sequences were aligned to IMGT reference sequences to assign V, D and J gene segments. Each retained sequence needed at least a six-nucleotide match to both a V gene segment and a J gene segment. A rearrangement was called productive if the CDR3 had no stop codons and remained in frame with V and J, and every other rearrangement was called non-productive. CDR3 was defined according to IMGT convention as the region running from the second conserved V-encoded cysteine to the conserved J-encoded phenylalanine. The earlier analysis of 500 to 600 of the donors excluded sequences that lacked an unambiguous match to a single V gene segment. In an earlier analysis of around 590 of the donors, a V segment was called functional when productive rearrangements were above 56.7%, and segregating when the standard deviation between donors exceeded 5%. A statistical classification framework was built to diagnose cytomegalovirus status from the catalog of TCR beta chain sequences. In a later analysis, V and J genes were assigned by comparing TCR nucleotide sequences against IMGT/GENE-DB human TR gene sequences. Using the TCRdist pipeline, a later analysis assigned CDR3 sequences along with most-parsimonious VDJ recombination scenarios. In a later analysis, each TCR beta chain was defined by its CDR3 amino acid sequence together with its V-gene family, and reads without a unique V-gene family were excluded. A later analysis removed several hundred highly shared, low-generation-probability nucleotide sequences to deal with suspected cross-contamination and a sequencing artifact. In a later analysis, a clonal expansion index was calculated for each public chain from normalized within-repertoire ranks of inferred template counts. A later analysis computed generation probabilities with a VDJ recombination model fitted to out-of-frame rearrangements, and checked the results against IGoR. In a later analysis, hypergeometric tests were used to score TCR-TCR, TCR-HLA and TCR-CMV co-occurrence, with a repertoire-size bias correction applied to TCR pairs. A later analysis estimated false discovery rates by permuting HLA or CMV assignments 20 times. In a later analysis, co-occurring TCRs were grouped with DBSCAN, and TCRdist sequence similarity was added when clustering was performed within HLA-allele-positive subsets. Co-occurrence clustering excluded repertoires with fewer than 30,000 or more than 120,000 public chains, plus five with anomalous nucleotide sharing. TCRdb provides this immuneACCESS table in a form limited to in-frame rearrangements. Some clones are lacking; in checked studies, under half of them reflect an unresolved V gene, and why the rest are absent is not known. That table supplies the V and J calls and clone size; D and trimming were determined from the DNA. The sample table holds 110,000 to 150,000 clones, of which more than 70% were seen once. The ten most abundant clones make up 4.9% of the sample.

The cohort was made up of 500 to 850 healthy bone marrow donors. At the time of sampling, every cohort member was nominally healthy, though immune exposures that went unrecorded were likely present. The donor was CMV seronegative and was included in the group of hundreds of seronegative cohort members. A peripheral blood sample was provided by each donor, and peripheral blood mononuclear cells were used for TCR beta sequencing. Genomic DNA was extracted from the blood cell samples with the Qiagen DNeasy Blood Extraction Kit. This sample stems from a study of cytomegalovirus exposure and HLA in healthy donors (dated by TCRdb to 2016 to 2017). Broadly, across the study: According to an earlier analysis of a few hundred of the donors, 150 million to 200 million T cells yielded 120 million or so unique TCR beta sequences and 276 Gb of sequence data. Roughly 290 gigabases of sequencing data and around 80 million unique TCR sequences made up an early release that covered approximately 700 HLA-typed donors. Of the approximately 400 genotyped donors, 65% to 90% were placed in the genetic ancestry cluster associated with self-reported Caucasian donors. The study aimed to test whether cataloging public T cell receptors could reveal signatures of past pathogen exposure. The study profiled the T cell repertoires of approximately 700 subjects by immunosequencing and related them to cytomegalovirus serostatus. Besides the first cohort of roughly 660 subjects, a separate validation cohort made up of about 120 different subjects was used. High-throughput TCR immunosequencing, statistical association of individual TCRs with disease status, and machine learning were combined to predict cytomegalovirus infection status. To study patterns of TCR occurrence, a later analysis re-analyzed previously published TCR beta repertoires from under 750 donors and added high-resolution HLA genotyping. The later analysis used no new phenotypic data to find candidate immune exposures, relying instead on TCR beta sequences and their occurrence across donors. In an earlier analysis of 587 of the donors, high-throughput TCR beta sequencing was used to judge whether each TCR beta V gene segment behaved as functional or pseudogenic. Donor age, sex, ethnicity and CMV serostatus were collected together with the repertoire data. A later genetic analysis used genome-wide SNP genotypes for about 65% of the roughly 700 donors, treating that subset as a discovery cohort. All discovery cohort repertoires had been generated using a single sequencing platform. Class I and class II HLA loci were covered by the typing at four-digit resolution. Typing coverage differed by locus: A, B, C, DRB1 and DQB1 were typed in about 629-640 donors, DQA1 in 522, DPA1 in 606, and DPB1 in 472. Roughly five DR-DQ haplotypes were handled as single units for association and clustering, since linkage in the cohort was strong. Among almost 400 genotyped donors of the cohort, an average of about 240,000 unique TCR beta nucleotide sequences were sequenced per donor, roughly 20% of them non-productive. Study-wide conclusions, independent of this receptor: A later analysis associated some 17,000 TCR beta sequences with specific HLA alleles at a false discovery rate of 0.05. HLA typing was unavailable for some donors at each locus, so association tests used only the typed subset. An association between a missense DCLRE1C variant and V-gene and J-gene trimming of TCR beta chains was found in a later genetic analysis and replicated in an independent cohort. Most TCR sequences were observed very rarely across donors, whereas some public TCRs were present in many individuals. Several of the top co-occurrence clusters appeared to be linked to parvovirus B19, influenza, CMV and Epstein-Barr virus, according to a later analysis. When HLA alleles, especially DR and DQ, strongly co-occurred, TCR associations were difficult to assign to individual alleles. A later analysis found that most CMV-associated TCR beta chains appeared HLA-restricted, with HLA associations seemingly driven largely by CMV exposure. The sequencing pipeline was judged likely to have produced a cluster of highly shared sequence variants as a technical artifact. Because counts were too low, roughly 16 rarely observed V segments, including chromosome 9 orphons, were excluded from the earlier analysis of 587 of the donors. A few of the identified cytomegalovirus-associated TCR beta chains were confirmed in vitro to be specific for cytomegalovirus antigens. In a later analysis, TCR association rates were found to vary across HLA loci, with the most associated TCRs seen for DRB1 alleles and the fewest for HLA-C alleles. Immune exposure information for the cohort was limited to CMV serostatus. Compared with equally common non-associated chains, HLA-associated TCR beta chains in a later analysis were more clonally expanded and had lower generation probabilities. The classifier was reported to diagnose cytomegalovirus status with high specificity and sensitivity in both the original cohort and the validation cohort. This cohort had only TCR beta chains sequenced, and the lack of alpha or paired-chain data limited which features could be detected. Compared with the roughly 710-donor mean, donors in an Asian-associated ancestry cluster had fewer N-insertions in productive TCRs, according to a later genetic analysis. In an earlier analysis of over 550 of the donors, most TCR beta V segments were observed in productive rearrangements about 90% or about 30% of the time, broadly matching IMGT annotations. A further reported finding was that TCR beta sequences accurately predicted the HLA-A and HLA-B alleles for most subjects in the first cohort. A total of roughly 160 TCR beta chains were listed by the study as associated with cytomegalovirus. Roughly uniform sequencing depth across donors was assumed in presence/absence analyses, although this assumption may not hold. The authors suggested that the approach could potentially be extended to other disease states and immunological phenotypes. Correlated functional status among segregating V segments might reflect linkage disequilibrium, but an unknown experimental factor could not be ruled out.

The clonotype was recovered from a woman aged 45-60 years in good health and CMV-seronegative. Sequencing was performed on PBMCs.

The DNA sequence reads TGTGCCAGTTCAGCTACAGGGGCCTTGGCTGGAAACACCATATATTTT. It codes for CASSATGALAGNTIYF. In this chain, TRBV19 is recombined with TRBJ1-3, and 7 junction bases match TRBD1. Relative to germline, V is missing 8 bases and J is missing 2 bases, with 12 bases of the junction outside any gene match. The CDR3 runs 16 amino acids, cysteine and phenylalanine included. The CDR3 DNA has 48 bases and is translated from base 1. Based on the germline V gene (reference sequence), the CDR1 and CDR2 sequences are LNHDA and SQIVND.